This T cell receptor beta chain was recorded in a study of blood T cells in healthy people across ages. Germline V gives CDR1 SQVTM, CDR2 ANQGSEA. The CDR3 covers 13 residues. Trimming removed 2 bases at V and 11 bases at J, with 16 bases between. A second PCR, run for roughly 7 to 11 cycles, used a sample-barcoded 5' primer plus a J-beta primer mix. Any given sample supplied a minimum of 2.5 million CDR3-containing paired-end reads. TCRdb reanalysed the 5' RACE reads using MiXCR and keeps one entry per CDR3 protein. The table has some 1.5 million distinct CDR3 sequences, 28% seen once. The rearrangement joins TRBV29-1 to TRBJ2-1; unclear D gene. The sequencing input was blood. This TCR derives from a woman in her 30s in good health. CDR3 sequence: CSVESKGSDKQFF. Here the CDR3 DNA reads TGCAGCGTTGAATCAAAGGGCTCGGATAAGCAGTTCTTC.